This TCR beta chain was captured by sequencing in a study of graft-versus-host responses after intestinal transplantation (dated by TCRdb to the early 2020s). About the study as a whole: Recipients received multivisceral, liver-intestinal, or isolated intestinal transplants. After intestinal transplantation, graft-versus-host and host-versus-graft alloreactive T cell clones in the graft, circulation and bone marrow were tracked using bulk TCR-beta CDR3 sequencing. To identify alloreactive clones, pre-transplant mixed lymphocyte reaction products were sequenced and then compared with unstimulated pre-transplant donor and recipient T cells. Samples from a few later patients were sequenced in-house on an Illumina MiSeq with MiXCR processing rather than by the commercial service. All recipients received anti-thymocyte globulin induction followed by maintenance tacrolimus and steroids for approximately 3 years. Donor T cell macrochimerism was defined as a peak of at least 4% donor T cells among recipient peripheral blood mononuclear cells. The cohort enrolled under 25 intestinal transplant recipients including one retransplant, and a few patients lacking pretransplant specimens were excluded.

The paper as a whole reports these results and caveats: The relatively low number and heterogeneity of intestinal transplant patients limited the conclusions. GvH clones were detected in recipient bone marrow, and some of these GvH clones were observed earlier in ileal mucosa or blood, consistent with an intestinal mucosal origin. High GvH to HvG T cell clonal ratios were observed in the allografts of patients with donor T cell macrochimerism. Early after transplant, declines in HvG clones were associated with peak levels of circulating GvH clones.

The time point label, as the study defines it: cells obtained before transplantation from donor or recipient. CD3+CD4+ and CD3+CD8+ populations were FACS-sorted from unstimulated pre-transplant donor and recipient cells taken from spleen or lymph nodes. Points on this clone: The antigen it recognizes is unknown. No base quality values were provided; no much bigger clone lies one nucleotide off.

Unmatched junction bases come to 6, with V trimmed by 1 base and J by 3 bases. Taken from cysteine to phenylalanine, the CDR3 has 16 residues. Kept here is only the CDR3 DNA, which spans 48 bases and is read in frame from base 1. CDR1 and CDR2 are drawn from the germline V gene: LGHNA, YSLEER. The library was generated by the immunoSEQ multiplex PCR assay. For most patients, genomic DNA was isolated using the Qiagen DNeasy Blood and Tissue Kit and was shipped frozen to Adaptive Biotechnologies for TCR sequencing. For most patients, genomic DNA was subjected to high-throughput TCR-beta CDR3 sequencing by Adaptive Biotechnologies. The published analysis was carried out like this. TCR sequencing data for approximately 17 patients were retrieved from Adaptive's ImmunoSEQ software; a few other patients were processed with MiXCR and VDJtools. To correct CD4 versus CD8 sorting errors, sequences present in both subsets at a frequency ratio below 5:1 were removed. Because the origin of CDR3 nucleotide sequences shared between donor and recipient could not be assigned, those sequences were removed. To be classed as alloreactive, a clone needed at least 2-fold expansion over unstimulated cells and a minimum CFSE-low frequency of 0.002% (template counts) or 0.001% (read counts). Mappable clones were those detected in sequenced pre-transplant spleen, lymph node, or MLR CFSE-low populations of the donor or recipient. Cumulative frequency of alloreactive clones was calculated as a percentage of all sequences weighted by copy number. TCRdb's version of the immuneACCESS table is confined to in-frame rearrangements and falls short of the full clone set. An unresolved V gene accounts for under half of the shortfall where checked; the remainder is of unknown origin. V, J and clone size are taken as reported in that table, and D and trimming were inferred from the DNA itself. The sample has over 90,000 clones on record, about 91% of them singletons. Jointly, the top ten make up 0.4% to 0.5% of the sample.

The material was unstimulated CD8+ T cells sorted from spleen or lymph node cells, obtained before intestinal transplant. Recombination connected TRBV4-3 to TRBJ2-3; the central 8 bases match TRBD2. The receptor's source is a human donor who received an intestinal transplant. In nucleotide form, the sequence is TGCGCCAGCAGCCAAGGGACTAGCACGGTTACAGATACGCAGTATTTT. Its amino acids are CASSQGTSTVTDTQYF.